The text below deals with one T cell receptor beta chain. These data belong to a study of blood T cell repertoires in COVID-19. Method: immunoSEQ multiplex PCR; TCRdb's copy keeps in-frame clones and lacks some. The sample carries around 160,000 clones, approximately 86% recorded once. With 2 bases removed from V and 3 bases from J, the gap between germline ends came to 3 bases. The CDR3 runs to 12 residues. Germline CDR1 and CDR2: MNHNY and SVGAGI (reference sequence). The rearrangement uses TRBV6-6 and TRBJ2-3; the D is unclear. The sequence came from a man aged 60-69 years with acute or convalescent COVID-19. Sequenced sample: peripheral blood. The CDR3 sequence: CASSYLTDTQYF. The CDR3 nucleotides read TGTGCCAGCAGTTACCTAACAGATACGCAGTATTTT.